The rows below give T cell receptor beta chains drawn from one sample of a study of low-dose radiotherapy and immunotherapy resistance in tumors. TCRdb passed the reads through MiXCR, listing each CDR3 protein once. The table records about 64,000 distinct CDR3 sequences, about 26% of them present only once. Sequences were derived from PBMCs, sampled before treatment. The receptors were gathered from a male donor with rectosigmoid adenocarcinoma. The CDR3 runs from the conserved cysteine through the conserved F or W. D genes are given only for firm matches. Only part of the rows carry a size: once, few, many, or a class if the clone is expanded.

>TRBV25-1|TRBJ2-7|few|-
CASSEATYEQYF
TGTGCCAGCAGTGAGGCTACCTACGAGCAGTACTTC
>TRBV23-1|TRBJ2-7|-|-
CASSQSGVVPSYEQYF
TGCGCCAGCAGTCAATCCGGGGTTGTTCCCTCCTACGAGCAGTACTTC
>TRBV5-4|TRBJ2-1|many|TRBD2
CASSRGLAGNEQFF
TGTGCCAGCAGCCGGGGACTAGCCGGGAATGAGCAGTTCTTC
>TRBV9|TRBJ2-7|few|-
CASSIGTEREQYF
TGTGCCAGCAGCATTGGGACCGAGCGGGAGCAGTACTTC
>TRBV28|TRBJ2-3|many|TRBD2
CASSSLAVKDTQYF
TGTGCCAGCAGTTCACTAGCGGTTAAAGATACGCAGTATTTT
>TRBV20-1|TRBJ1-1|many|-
CSATDRGTEAFF
TGCAGTGCAACGGACAGAGGGACTGAAGCTTTCTTT
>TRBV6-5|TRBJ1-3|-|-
CASSSFQGNLGGNTIYF
TGTGCCAGCAGTTCCTTCCAGGGGAATTTGGGCGGAAACACCATATATTTT
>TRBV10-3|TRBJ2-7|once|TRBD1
CASHAATGAYEQYF
TGTGCCAGCCACGCGGCGACAGGGGCATACGAGCAGTACTTC
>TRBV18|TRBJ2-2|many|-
CASLSGLRTENTGELFF
TGTGCCAGCTTGTCGGGACTCCGAACCGAGAACACCGGGGAGCTGTTTTTT
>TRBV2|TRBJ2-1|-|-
CASSEWSHEQFF
TGTGCCAGCAGTGAATGGAGTCATGAGCAGTTCTTC
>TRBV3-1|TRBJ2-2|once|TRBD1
CASSPGTDTGELFF
TGTGCCAGCAGCCCCGGGACAGACACCGGGGAGCTGTTTTTT